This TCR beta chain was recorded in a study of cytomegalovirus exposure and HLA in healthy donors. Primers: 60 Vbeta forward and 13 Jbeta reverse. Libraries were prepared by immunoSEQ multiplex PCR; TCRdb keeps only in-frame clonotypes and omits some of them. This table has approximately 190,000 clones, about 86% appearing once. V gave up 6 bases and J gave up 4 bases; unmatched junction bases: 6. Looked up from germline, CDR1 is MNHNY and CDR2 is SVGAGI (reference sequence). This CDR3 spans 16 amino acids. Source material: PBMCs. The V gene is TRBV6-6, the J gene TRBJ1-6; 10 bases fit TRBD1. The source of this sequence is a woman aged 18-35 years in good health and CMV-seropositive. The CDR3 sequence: CASSRDRGKYNSPLHF. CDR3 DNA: TGTGCCAGCAGCCGGGACAGGGGAAAATATAATTCACCCCTCCACTTT.